This TCR beta chain was observed in a study of radiation and T cells in renal cell carcinoma (TCRdb year 2020). For the wider study: A total of 50 to 60 samples underwent TCR beta sequencing, made up of approximately 26 tumors and about 27 peripheral blood samples. Across all 50 or so samples, under 5 million unique CDR3 nucleotide sequences, encoding approximately 2.5 million unique CDR3 amino acid sequences, were identified. Broad study findings and their caveats: Because only small tumor regions of approximately 0.91 g were available, the study did not capture intratumoral heterogeneity. Compared with control tumors, irradiated tumors had a greater number of dominant CDR3 motifs, and those motifs took up a bigger portion of the repertoire. With a single-armed trial design, the study had no way to address how radiation dose or scheduling affects the TCR repertoire. Irradiated tumors showed higher TCR clonality than controls, with the top 100 clonotypes averaging 54% of the repertoire versus about 40% in nephrectomy-only tumors.

This specimen's time point label, interpreted: tumor resected at nephrectomy. The treatment or condition label for this specimen denotes: treatment-naive control, cytoreductive nephrectomy. Control tumors were obtained from treatment-naive renal cell carcinoma patients in whom cytoreductive nephrectomy was performed without prior radiation. Every patient had renal cell carcinoma of clear cell pathology. Control tumors used for TCR sequencing came from a few females and some twelve males, resected 2011 to 2014, with median age around 52 years (range about 35 to 82). Tumor processing involved mechanical dissociation, digestion with collagenase/hyaluronidase at 37 degrees C, handling in gentleMACS C tubes, and storage in liquid nitrogen. The QIAamp DNA Blood Mini Kit (Qiagen) was used to prepare genomic DNA for TCR sequencing. Samples were included in the analyses only if all quality control checks were passed.

Following the manufacturer's recommendations, the immunoSEQ kit was used to generate TCR beta libraries from genomic DNA. Library preparation used a first multiplex PCR with proprietary primers, then a second PCR adding unique barcodes, with bead cleanups after each round. Each sample batch included a kit-provided positive control reaction and a negative control reaction. The final libraries were assessed on an Agilent 4200 TapeStation D1000 ScreenTape, pooled by volume, and quantified by qPCR. Sequencing ran on an Illumina NextSeq500 with a MidOutput 150-cycle cartridge, using 156 Read1 and 15 Index1 cycles with kit custom primers. The pooled library was loaded at roughly 1 pM, and about 20% PhiX control was spiked in. Turning to the authors' computational methods: Vendor-processed data were analyzed in R, with a clonotype defined as all T cells sharing the same CDR3 nucleotide sequence. For clone abundance analyses, frequencies were normalized to the 10,000 most abundant clones in each sample. Public T cell clones, which averaged fewer than five per sample, were excluded before analysis. The dominant motif analysis was done with ImmunoMap using the PAM10 matrix, a gap penalty of 30, and a homology threshold of 0.3, and motifs with a cumulative frequency of at least 0.01 were considered dominant. Drawn from immuneACCESS, this table holds only the in-frame rearrangements with V and J called that TCRdb kept. Clones are partly lost; checked studies trace under half to an unresolved V gene and leave the rest unexplained. That table gives V, J and clone size, and the DNA gave D and trimming. Recorded for this sample are more than 15,000 clones; approximately 59% of them occurred a single time. The ten most abundant clones make up roughly 30% of the sample.

Ends trimmed: V by 4 bases, J by 1 base; bases unmatched to a gene: 2. The germline V gene gives CDR1 as LGHNA and CDR2 as YNFKEQ. Spanning cysteine to phenylalanine, the CDR3 consists of 15 amino acids. Only CDR3 DNA remains: 45 bases, in frame from the first base. In regard to this clone: Its antigen is still unknown. No much larger clonotype is one base removed from it; base qualities were not supplied.

Sequences were derived from tumor tissue, sampled from a patient whose treatment was nephrectomy without radiotherapy. Here the chain combines TRBV4-2 and TRBJ2-2; 8 of the junction bases match TRBD1. The receptor's source is a man between 45 and 60 years old with renal cell carcinoma. The nucleotides are TGTGCCAGCAGCCTCGGGACAGGGAACACCGGGGAGCTGTTTTTT. It translates as CASSLGTGNTGELFF.